The TCR beta chain under discussion was sequenced for a study of T cell repertoires in cytomegalovirus infection (dated by TCRdb to about 2019). In the study overall: Peptide stimulations targeted recently identified HLA-C-restricted CMV epitopes, whose presentation resists viral immunomodulation, together with well-studied HLA-B-restricted epitopes. Because public TCR beta signatures pointed to carriage of CMV infection together with the matching HLA type, the HLA type of each donor mattered for the analysis.

Study-wide findings and limitations: Cumulative frequency of public TCR beta family members discriminated carriers of CMV infection plus the relevant HLA type in this cohort and an independent approximately 360-donor cohort. The ex vivo response was dominated by HLA-C-restricted CMV-specific TCR beta clonotypes, which also provided the single most frequent clonotype in two of eight donors.

Comments on this clonotype: Its target antigen remains unknown. Base qualities are not recorded, but no much larger clone differs from it by a single base.

According to the study, the label for this sample's treatment or condition signals: in vitro stimulation with specific CMV peptide epitopes to enrich CMV-specific T cells. From V the trimming removes 4 bases and from J it removes 6 bases, while the gene matches leave 5 bases of the junction unaccounted for. CDR1 MNHNY and CDR2 SVGAGI were looked up in the germline V gene (reference sequence). The CDR3 measures 14 amino acids from cysteine to phenylalanine. Solely the CDR3 DNA is kept, with 42 bases framed from the first base. Reads for this sample came from an Illumina HiSeq 1500. The public reads were run again by TCRdb, first through fastp at Q25 and then through MiXCR, and only productive beta chains were kept. Rows with one shared CDR3 protein collapse into an entry with the most common genes and DNA. In all, the sample holds approximately 990,000 distinct CDR3 sequences, and roughly 31% of those were seen once. The top ten hold roughly an eighth of the sample.

The sample consisted of cultured CD8+ T cells from PBMCs, taken from culture after CMV antigen stimulation. The sequence was collected from a human donor in good health (CMV status not recorded). Some clones in this sample may be carry-over from other donors' samples. Rearrangement joined TRBV6-6 to TRBJ1-5, with 8 bases matching TRBD1. The CDR3 in this case is CASSSRTGSQPQHF. The DNA sequence is TGTGCCAGCAGTTCTAGGACAGGGAGTCAGCCCCAGCATTTT.